The next 9 T cell receptor beta chains were all read from a single sample in a study of a mutant IDH1 vaccine in newly diagnosed glioma (dated by TCRdb to about 2021). Preparation of the library involved the immunoSEQ multiplex PCR assay. The source is immuneACCESS, and TCRdb retained only in-frame sequences with V and J called. Part of the clones is not carried over; for the studies checked, unresolved V genes explain less than half of this, and the remainder is unexplained. The sample table contains tens of thousands of clones; only one count was recorded for approximately 80% of them. In total, the top ten clones hold about 5.1% of the sample. The sample's time point, from its label and the paper: baseline, week 1 (first vaccination visit). The intended sense of this specimen's treatment or condition label: pre-vaccination baseline after standard-of-care therapy. Sequences were derived from PBMCs, sampled from a glioma patient treated with radiotherapy, temozolomide or both. The receptor source for this set is a man in his forties with glioma. Some clones in this sample may be carry-over from other donors' samples.

The J gene is TRBJ2-3, the V gene TRBV5-4; possibly TRBD1 for D (5 bases). Germline V CDR1 and CDR2: SGHNT, YYREEE (reference sequence). V lost 4 bases, J lost 0 bases, and 12 bases lay in between. The CDR3 covers 15 residues. For the CDR3, the DNA is TGTGCCAGCAGCGTGACAGCCGCTAGCACAGATACGCAGTATTTT. This encodes CASSVTAASTDTQYF. Variable domain in full (rest from reference TRBV5-4 and TRBJ2-3): ETGVTQSPTHLIKTRGQQVTLRCSSQSGHNTVSWYQQALGQGPQFIFQYYREEENGRGNFPPRFSGLQFPNYSSELNVNALELDDSALYLCASSVTAASTDTQYFGPGTRLTVL.

The chain uses TRBV30 and TRBJ1-6; D not certain. The CDR3 sequence is 17 residues long. The V end lost 0 bases, the J end lost 8 bases, and 20 bases lay between the germline ends. Germline CDR1 is GTSNPN and CDR2 is SVGIG (reference sequence). CDR3 sequence (DNA): TGTGCCTGGAGTGTAACGGCCACCCAGGCGGTGTATTCACCCCTCCACTTT. Translated, it gives CAWSVTATQAVYSPLHF.

This clone was seen a handful of times. The chain uses TRBV5-1 and TRBJ2-7; 9 nucleotides match TRBD1. The germline V gene encodes CDR1 SGHRS and CDR2 YFSETQ. J was trimmed by 6 bases and V by 4 bases; bases with no gene match: 8. The CDR3 loop spans 14 amino acids. CDR3 sequence (DNA): TGCGCCAGCAGCCCCGGGACAGGGAGGGGCGAGCAGTACTTC. Translation: CASSPGTGRGEQYF.

The chain recombines TRBV29-1 with TRBJ2-1; perhaps TRBD2 as D (6 bases). Germline loops: CDR1 SQVTM, CDR2 ANQGSEA. V lost 2 bases and J 1 base, leaving 15 bases between the germline ends. The CDR3 length is 16 residues. The CDR3 is CSVEYLGGGSYNEQFF. The CDR3 DNA sequence: TGCAGCGTTGAATATTTGGGGGGAGGTTCCTACAATGAGCAGTTCTTC.

The J gene is TRBJ1-3, the V gene TRBV5-1; D gene ambiguous. Trimming left V 0 bases short and J 1 base short, with 8 bases between. The CDR3 covers 15 residues. Germline loops: CDR1 SGHRS, CDR2 YFSETQ. CDR3 DNA: TGCGCCAGCAGCTTGGAGCAGGCGTCTGGAAACACCATATATTTT. As protein: CASSLEQASGNTIYF.

The chain has TRBV14 and TRBJ2-3, with D tentatively TRBD1 (5 bases). CDR3 length: 12 residues. The V gene's germline CDR1 is SGHDN and CDR2 FVKESK. Deletions cut 5 bases from V and 3 bases from J, with 6 bases between. The CDR3 bases are TGTGCCAGCAGCAGGGGAACAGATACGCAGTATTTT. It specifies CASSRGTDTQYF.

V is TRBV7-6 and J is TRBJ2-1, with 7 positions matching TRBD2. V shed 6 bases, J shed 1 base, and the junction held 6 bases outside the gene matches. The CDR3 runs to 15 residues. The germline CDR1 and CDR2 sequences are SGHVS and FNYEAQ. CDR3 sequence: CASRGLAGSYNEQFF. The CDR3 DNA reads TGTGCCAGCAGGGGATTAGCGGGTTCCTACAATGAGCAGTTCTTC.

The rearrangement joins TRBV25-1 to TRBJ1-6; D may be TRBD1 (5 bases). The CDR3 consists of 15 residues. V gave up 1 base and J gave up 6 bases, with 10 bases separating them. CDR1 MGHDK and CDR2 SYGVNS come from the germline V gene. Here the CDR3 reads CASSEFGHPNSPLHF. The CDR3 DNA reads as TGTGCCAGCAGTGAATTTGGACACCCTAATTCACCCCTCCACTTT.

The V gene is TRBV30, the J gene TRBJ1-5, with D perhaps TRBD1 (5 bases). Germline V lookup: CDR1 GTSNPN, CDR2 SVGIG (reference sequence). V shed 3 bases and J shed 2 bases, with 11 bases lying between them. The CDR3 length is 14 residues. The CDR3 coding sequence is TGTGCCTGGAGCGGTATACAGGGCAATCAGCCCCAGCATTTT. Its translation: CAWSGIQGNQPQHF.